The subject of this entry is one T cell receptor beta chain. The data were taken from a study of blood T cell repertoires in COVID-19. Whole-study context: COVID-19 samples, acute and convalescent, were from the United States, Italy and Spain. From T cells, B-cell-depleted T cells, or PBMCs came the material, which was cDNA or gDNA.

Original data processing: From reference gene primer amplification, estimates of nucleated cell counts were derived. Profiled with immunoSEQ multiplex PCR; TCRdb holds only in-frame clones, not every one. Clone size and the V and J calls come from that table; the DNA yielded D and trimming. This repertoire shows around 180,000 clones, over 75% found once; its top ten account for 9.8%. The clonotype comes from a woman aged 80 or over with acute or convalescent COVID-19. Specimen: peripheral blood.

The CDR3 coding sequence is TGTGCCAGCAGCTTTATGGGACAGGGGGTCGGAGATACGCAGTATTTT. As protein: CASSFMGQGVGDTQYF. The genes are TRBV5-4 and TRBJ2-3; 11 bases fit TRBD1. The CDR3 loop spans 16 amino acids. CDR1 SGHNT and CDR2 YYREEE come from the germline V gene (reference sequence). The ends lost 2 bases at V and 5 bases at J; junction bases unmatched: 7.